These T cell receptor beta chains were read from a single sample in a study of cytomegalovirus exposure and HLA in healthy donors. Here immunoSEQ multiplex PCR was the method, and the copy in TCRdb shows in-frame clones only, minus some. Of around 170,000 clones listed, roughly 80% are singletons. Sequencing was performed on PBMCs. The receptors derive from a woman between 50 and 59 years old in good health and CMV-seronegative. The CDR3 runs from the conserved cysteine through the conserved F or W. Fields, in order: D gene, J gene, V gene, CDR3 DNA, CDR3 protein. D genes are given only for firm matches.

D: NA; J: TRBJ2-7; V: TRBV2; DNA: TGTGCCAGCAGATCTACAGGGAACGAGCAGTACTTC; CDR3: CASRSTGNEQYF
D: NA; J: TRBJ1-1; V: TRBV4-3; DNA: TGCGCCAGCAGCTCAGTGGGGGGGCCGACTGAAGCTTTCTTT; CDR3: CASSSVGGPTEAFF
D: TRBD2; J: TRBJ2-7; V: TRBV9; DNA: TGTGCCAGCAGCTTAGAGGGACTAGCGGGATACGAGCAGTACTTC; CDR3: CASSLEGLAGYEQYF
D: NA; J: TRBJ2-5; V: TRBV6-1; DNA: TGTGCCAGCAGGCTTCTAGCAGGAGAGACCCAGTACTTC; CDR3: CASRLLAGETQYF
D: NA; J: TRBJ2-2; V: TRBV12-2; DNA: TGTGCAAGTCGCTTCCCTCCAACAGGGGGGTACACCGGGGAGCTGTTTTTT; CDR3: CASRFPPTGGYTGELFF
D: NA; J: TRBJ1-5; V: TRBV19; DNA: TGTGCCAGTAGTGCTGCAGATTTTCAGCCCCAGCATTTT; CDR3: CASSAADFQPQHF
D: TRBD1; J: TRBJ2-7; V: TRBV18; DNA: TGTGCCAGCTCGAAACCGGGACAGGGCACCTACGAGCAGTACTTC; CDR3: CASSKPGQGTYEQYF
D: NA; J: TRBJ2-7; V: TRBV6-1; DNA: TGTGCCAGCAGTGACCAAAGGGGGATTCAGGTGCAGTACTTC; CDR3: CASSDQRGIQVQYF
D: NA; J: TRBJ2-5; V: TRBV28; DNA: TGTGCCAGCAGGGGACACAAGCAAGAGACCCAGTACTTC; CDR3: CASRGHKQETQYF
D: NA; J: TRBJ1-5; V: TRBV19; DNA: TGTGCCAGTAGTTTTATGGGCCGGGGTGGGGGCAATCAGCCCCAGCATTTT; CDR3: CASSFMGRGGGNQPQHF
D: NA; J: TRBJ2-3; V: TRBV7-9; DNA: TGTGCCAGCAGCTCGCATCAAATGAGAGATACGCAGTATTTT; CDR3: CASSSHQMRDTQYF
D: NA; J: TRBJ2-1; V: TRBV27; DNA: TGTGCCAGCAGTTCCCGAGCCGGGAACTACAATGAGCAGTTCTTC; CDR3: CASSSRAGNYNEQFF
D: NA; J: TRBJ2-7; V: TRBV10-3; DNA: TGTGCCATCAGTGATTGGAGGACTGACTCCTACGAGCAGTACTTC; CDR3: CAISDWRTDSYEQYF
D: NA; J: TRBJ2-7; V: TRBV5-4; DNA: TGTGCCAGCAGCGCGGACTTGGGGGGGGCCGCCTACGAGCAGTACTTC; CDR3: CASSADLGGAAYEQYF
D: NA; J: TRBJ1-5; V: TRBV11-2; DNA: TGTGCCAGCAGCCCTTGGCCGAATAGCAATCAGCCCCAGCATTTT; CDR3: CASSPWPNSNQPQHF